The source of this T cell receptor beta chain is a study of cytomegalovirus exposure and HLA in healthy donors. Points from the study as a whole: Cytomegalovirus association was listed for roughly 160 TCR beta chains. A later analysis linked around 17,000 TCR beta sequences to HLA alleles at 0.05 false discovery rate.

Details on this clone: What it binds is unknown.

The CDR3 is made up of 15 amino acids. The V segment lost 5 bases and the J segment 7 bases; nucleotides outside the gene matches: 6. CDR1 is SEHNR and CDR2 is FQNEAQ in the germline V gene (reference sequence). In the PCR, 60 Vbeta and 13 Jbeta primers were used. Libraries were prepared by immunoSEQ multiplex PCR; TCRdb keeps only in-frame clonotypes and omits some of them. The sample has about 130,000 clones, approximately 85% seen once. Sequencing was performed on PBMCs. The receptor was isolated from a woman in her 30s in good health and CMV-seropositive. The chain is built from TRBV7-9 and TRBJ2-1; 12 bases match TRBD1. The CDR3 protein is CASSLGTGGRNEQFF. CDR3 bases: TGTGCCAGCAGCCTTGGGACAGGGGGCCGAAATGAGCAGTTCTTC.